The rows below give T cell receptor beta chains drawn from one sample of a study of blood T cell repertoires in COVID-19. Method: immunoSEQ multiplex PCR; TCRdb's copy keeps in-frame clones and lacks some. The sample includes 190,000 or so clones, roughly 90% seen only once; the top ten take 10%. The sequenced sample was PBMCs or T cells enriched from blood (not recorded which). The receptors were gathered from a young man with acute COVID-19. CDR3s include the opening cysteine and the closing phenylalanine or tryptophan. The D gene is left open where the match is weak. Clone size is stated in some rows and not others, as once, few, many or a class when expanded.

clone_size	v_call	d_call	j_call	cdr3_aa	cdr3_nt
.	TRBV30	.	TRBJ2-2	CAWKGGKMGTGELFF	TGTGCCTGGAAGGGAGGAAAAATGGGCACCGGGGAGCTGTTTTTT
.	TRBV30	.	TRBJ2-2	CAWREGSNTGELFF	TGTGCCTGGAGGGAGGGGTCGAACACCGGGGAGCTGTTTTTT
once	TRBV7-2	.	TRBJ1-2	CASSFGEAYGYTF	TGTGCCAGCAGCTTCGGGGAGGCCTATGGCTACACCTTC
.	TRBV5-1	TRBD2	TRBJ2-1	CASSLAGGPWNEQFF	TGCGCCAGCAGCTTGGCGGGAGGGCCCTGGAATGAGCAGTTCTTC
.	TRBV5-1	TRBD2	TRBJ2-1	CASSSREGRVNEQFF	TGCGCCAGCAGCTCACGGGAGGGCCGTGTCAATGAGCAGTTCTTC
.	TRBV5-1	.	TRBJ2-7	CASREAGLAYEQYF	TGCGCCAGCAGAGAAGCGGGCTTAGCCTACGAGCAGTACTTC
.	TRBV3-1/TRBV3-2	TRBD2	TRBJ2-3	CASSQEWREGRQDTQYF	TGTGCCAGCAGCCAAGAATGGCGGGAGGGCCGACAAGATACGCAGTATTTT
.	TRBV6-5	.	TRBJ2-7	CASSLSPSYEQYF	TGTGCCAGCAGTTTGTCTCCCAGCTACGAGCAGTACTTC
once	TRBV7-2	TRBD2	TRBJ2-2	CASSPRLAGPSSGELFF	TGTGCCAGCAGCCCCAGACTAGCGGGACCGAGTAGCGGGGAGCTGTTTTTT
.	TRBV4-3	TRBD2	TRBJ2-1	CASSQVASGRAHSYNEQFF	TGCGCCAGCAGCCAAGTGGCTAGCGGGAGGGCCCACTCCTACAATGAGCAGTTCTTC
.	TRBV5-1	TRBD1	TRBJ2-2	CASSPDRGLDTGELFF	TGCGCCAGCAGCCCCGACAGGGGACTTGACACCGGGGAGCTGTTTTTT
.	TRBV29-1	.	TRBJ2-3	CSVEGGSSTDTQYF	TGCAGCGTTGAAGGAGGGTCTAGCACAGATACGCAGTATTTT
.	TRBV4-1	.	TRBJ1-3	CASSVGGSGNTIYF	TGCGCCAGCAGCGTAGGGGGTTCTGGAAACACCATATATTTT
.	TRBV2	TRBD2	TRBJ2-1	CASMVAGGSLEQFF	TGTGCCAGCATGGTAGCGGGGGGGTCCCTTGAGCAGTTCTTC
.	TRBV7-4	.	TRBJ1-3	CASSVTCSGNTIYF	TGTGCCAGCAGCGTAACTTGTTCCGGAAACACCATATATTTT
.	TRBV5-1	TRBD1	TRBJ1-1	CASSPGTGTYTEAFF	TGCGCCAGCAGCCCCGGGACAGGAACCTACACTGAAGCTTTCTTT
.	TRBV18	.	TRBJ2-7	CASSPRGTPNRSRSSYEQYF	TGTGCCAGCTCACCTCGAGGGACTCCAAACCGCTCCAGGAGCTCCTACGAGCAGTACTTC
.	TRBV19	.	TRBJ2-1	CASSPVLADEQFF	TGTGCCAGTAGTCCGGTCTTAGCGGATGAGCAGTTCTTC
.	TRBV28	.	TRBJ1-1	CASRTTGRGGTLKLSLRVGEAFF	.
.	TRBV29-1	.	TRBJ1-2	CSVDSGNGYTF	TGCAGCGTTGACAGCGGAAACGGCTACACCTTC
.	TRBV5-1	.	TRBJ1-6	CASSLGQRPYLGNSPLHF	TGCGCCAGCAGCTTGGGTCAGCGACCATACCTGGGTAATTCACCCCTCCACTTT
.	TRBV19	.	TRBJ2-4	CASSIVAGGLAKNIQYF	TGTGCCAGTAGTATAGTAGCCGGCGGGTTAGCCAAAAACATTCAGTACTTC
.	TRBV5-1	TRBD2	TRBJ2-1	CASSLGVLAGEVSYNEQFF	TGCGCCAGCAGCTTGGGAGTCCTAGCGGGAGAGGTGTCCTACAATGAGCAGTTCTTC
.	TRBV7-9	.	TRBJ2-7	CASSSEGALGEQYF	TGTGCCAGCAGCTCTGAGGGCGCCTTGGGCGAGCAGTACTTC
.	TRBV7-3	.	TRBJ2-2	CASSLREKNTGELFF	TGTGCCAGCAGCTTAAGGGAGAAGAACACCGGGGAGCTGTTTTTT
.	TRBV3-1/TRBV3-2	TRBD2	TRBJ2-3	CASSLGRVSTDTQYF	TGTGCCAGCAGCCTTGGGAGGGTAAGCACAGATACGCAGTATTTT
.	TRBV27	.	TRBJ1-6	CASSFGPGFGPLHF	TGTGCCAGCAGTTTTGGGCCAGGGTTTGGACCCCTCCACTTT
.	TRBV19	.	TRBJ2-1	CASSNDRYSYNEQFF	TGTGCCAGTAGTAACGACAGGTACTCCTACAATGAGCAGTTCTTC
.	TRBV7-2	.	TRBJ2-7	CASSLEAGYEQYF	TGTGCCAGCAGCTTGGAGGCCGGTTACGAGCAGTACTTC
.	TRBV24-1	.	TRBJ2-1	CATSDPVSGSSYNEQFF	TGTGCCACCAGTGATCCTGTTAGCGGTAGCTCCTACAATGAGCAGTTCTTC
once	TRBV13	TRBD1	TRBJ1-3	CASSLEGDSSGNTIYF	TGTGCCAGCAGCTTAGAAGGGGACAGCTCTGGAAACACCATATATTTT
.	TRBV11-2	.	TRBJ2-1	CASSPARTLDHNEQFF	TGTGCCAGCAGCCCAGCACGGACTTTGGATCACAATGAGCAGTTCTTC
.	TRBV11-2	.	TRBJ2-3	CASSISPRSPTQYF	TGTGCCAGCAGCATCTCCCCTAGGAGCCCTACGCAGTATTTT
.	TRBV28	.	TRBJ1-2	CASSTISGWRGYTF	TGTGCCAGCAGTACTATCTCAGGGTGGCGTGGCTACACCTTC
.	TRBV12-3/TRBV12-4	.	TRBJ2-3	CASSPLDRGQYF	TGTGCCAGCAGCCCACTGGACCGGGGGCAGTATTTT
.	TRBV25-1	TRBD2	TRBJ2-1	CASSDSLAGGPLDEQFF	TGTGCCAGCAGTGATTCACTAGCGGGAGGCCCCTTGGATGAGCAGTTCTTC
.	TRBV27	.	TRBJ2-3	CASSLGTNLRTDTQYF	TGTGCCAGCAGTTTAGGGACAAACCTGAGGACAGATACGCAGTATTTT
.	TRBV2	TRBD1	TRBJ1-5	CASSRTGGFGQPQHF	TGTGCCAGCAGTAGAACAGGGGGTTTTGGCCAGCCCCAGCATTTT
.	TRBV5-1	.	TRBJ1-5	CASSRGIVSTHRFGFYSNQPQHF	TGCGCCAGCAGCCGAGGGATAGTGTCGACACACCGGTTTGGGTTTTATAGCAATCAGCCCCAGCATTTT
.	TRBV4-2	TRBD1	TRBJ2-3	CASSQEGLVTGGDTQYF	TGTGCCAGCAGCCAAGAAGGCCTAGTTACAGGGGGAGATACGCAGTATTTT
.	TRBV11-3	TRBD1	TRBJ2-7	CASSGRQGAYEQYF	TGTGCCAGCAGCGGTAGACAGGGGGCCTACGAGCAGTACTTC
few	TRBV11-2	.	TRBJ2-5	CASSRERRTQYF	TGTGCCAGCAGCCGGGAAAGACGGACCCAGTACTTC
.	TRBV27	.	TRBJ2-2	CASSLIARNTGELFF	TGTGCCAGCAGCCTTATAGCTAGGAACACCGGGGAGCTGTTTTTT
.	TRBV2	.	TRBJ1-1	CASRKVQGNTEAFF	TGTGCCAGCAGGAAGGTACAGGGGAACACTGAAGCTTTCTTT
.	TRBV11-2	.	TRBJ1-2	CASSNRDRYGYTF	TGTGCCAGCAGCAACAGGGACCGCTATGGCTACACCTTC
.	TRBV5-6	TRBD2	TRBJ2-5	CASSLGGGRLETQYF	TGTGCCAGCAGCTTGGGTGGCGGGAGACTGGAGACCCAGTACTTC
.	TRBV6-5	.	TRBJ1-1	CASSYSQYLNTEAFF	TGTGCCAGCAGTTACTCGCAGTACCTGAACACTGAAGCTTTCTTT
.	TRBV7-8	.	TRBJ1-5	CASSFSFRGNQPQHF	TGTGCCAGCAGCTTCTCCTTTCGCGGGAATCAGCCCCAGCATTTT
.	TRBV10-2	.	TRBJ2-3	CASSGGTLDTQYF	TGCGCCAGCAGTGGAGGGACTTTAGATACGCAGTATTTT
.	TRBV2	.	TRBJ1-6	CASEPRGTYSPLHF	TGTGCCAGCGAACCAAGAGGAACCTATTCACCCCTCCACTTT
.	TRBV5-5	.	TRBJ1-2	CASSLGGGGDGYTF	TGTGCCAGCAGCTTGGGCGGGGGAGGCGATGGCTACACCTTC
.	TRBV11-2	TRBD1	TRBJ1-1	CASSLTGDRQMNTEAFF	TGTGCCAGCAGCTTAACCGGGGACAGGCAGATGAACACTGAAGCTTTCTTT
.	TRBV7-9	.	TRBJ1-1	CASSSPSQMNTEAFF	TGTGCCAGCAGCTCCCCTTCACAGATGAACACTGAAGCTTTCTTT
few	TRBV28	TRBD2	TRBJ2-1	CASSLTRTSGRDEQFF	TGTGCCAGCAGTTTAACGAGGACTAGCGGAAGGGATGAGCAGTTCTTC
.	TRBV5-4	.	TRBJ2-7	CASTSGMSPYEQYF	TGTGCCAGCACCTCAGGGATGTCCCCCTACGAGCAGTACTTC
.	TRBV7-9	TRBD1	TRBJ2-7	CASSRGQGDEQYF	TGTGCCAGCAGCAGGGGACAGGGGGACGAGCAGTACTTC
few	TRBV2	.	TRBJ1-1	CASSEHSRAGAEAFF	TGTGCCAGCAGTGAACATTCTAGGGCAGGGGCGGAAGCTTTCTTT